Here is one T cell receptor (beta chain) with its context. The data were taken from a study of T cell changes during pregnancy in multiple sclerosis. Profiled with immunoSEQ multiplex PCR; TCRdb holds only in-frame clones, not every one. Here the sample spans some 56,000 clones, 92% being singletons. The V gene's germline CDR1 is LGHNA and CDR2 YSLEER. V lost 5 bases, J lost 3 bases, and 0 bases stayed unmatched. The CDR3 consists of 14 residues. The source of this sequence is a female donor in good health, enrolled as a control in a pregnancy study. J is TRBJ2-2 and V is TRBV4-3; 10 bases agree with TRBD2. Sequenced material: peripheral blood, taken in the third trimester of pregnancy. The CDR3 nucleotides read TGCGCCAGCAGCAGCGGGGGGGACACCGGGGAGCTGTTTTTT. Residues: CASSSGGDTGELFF.